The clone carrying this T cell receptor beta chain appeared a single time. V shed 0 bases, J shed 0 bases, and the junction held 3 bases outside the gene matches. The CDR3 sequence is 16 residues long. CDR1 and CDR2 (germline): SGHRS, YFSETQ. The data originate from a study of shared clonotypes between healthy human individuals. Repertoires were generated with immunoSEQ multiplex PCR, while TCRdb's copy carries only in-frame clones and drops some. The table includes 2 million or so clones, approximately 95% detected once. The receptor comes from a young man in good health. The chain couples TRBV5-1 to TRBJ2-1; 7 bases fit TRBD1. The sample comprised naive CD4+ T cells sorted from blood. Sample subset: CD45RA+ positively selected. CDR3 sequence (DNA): TGCGCCAGCAGCTTGGAAGGACAGGTCTCCTACAATGAGCAGTTCTTC. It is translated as CASSLEGQVSYNEQFF.